The 25 T cell receptor beta chains presented below share a single source sample, sequenced in a study of T cell repertoires in cytomegalovirus infection. TCRdb re-called the reads with MiXCR, one entry per CDR3 protein. The profile shows around 710,000 distinct CDR3 sequences, 25% to 35% of them singletons. Their cognate antigens are unknown. Sequencing used cultured CD8+ T cells from PBMCs, obtained from culture after CMV antigen stimulation. Receptors were obtained from a human donor in good health (CMV status not recorded). Some clones in this sample may be carry-over from other donors' samples.

In this sample, this clonotype turned up a few times. V is TRBV7-8 and J is TRBJ2-7; the D gene is possibly TRBD1 (6 bases). Trimming left V 3 bases short and J 1 base short, with 10 bases between. Germline CDR1 and CDR2: SGHVS and FQNEAQ. The CDR3 sequence is 14 residues long. CDR3 protein: CASSLMDSSYEQYF. The CDR3 coding sequence is TGTGCCAGCAGCTTGATGGACAGTTCCTACGAGCAGTACTTC.

This clonotype was counted a few times. This chain joins TRBV4-1 and TRBJ2-2; D may be TRBD2 (5 bases). The germline V and J ends were trimmed by 0 bases and 5 bases, with 7 bases remaining between them. Germline V gene sequence: CDR1 MGHRA, CDR2 YSYEKL. CDR3 size: 14 residues. The CDR3 coding sequence is TGCGCCAGCAGCCAAGAAAGAGGGACCGGGGAGCTGTTTTTT. It specifies CASSQERGTGELFF.

The rearrangement joins TRBV6-6 to TRBJ2-1, with 8 nucleotides matching TRBD1. V lost 7 bases to trimming and J lost 9 bases; unmatched junction nucleotides: 17. Looked up from germline, CDR1 is MNHNY and CDR2 is SVGAGI (reference sequence). The CDR3 extends over 16 amino acids. CDR3 coding DNA: TGTGCCAGCATCCGAGACAGGGGTCTTCCGTCCGCTGAGCAGTTCTTC. Translating it yields CASIRDRGLPSAEQFF.

The gene calls are TRBV7-6 and TRBJ1-2; a possible D gene is TRBD1 (6 bases). The germline gives CDR1 SGHVS, CDR2 FNYEAQ. The CDR3 extends over 15 amino acids. V was trimmed by 4 bases and J by 0 bases, leaving 12 bases between them. The CDR3 sequence is CASSSRQETNYGYTF. As DNA, the CDR3 is TGTGCCAGCAGCTCAAGACAGGAGACTAACTATGGCTACACCTTC.

This clonotype was counted a few times. The J gene is TRBJ1-5, the V gene TRBV12-3 or TRBV12-4; no firm D call. V was clipped by 5 bases and J by 1 base, with 15 bases between them. The CDR3 runs 16 residues. In nucleotides, the CDR3 is TGTGCCAGCAGTACTGACATTTTCAAGAGCAATCAGCCCCAGCATTTT. This gives the protein CASSTDIFKSNQPQHF.

This clonotype has just a few counts. The chain couples TRBV7-9 to TRBJ2-1, with 9 bases matching TRBD2. The CDR3 totals 14 residues. The V gene end was trimmed by 1 base and the J gene end by 10 bases; junction bases not matched to a gene: 5. CDR1 is SEHNR, CDR2 FQNEAQ, per germline (reference sequence). The CDR3 sequence is CASSLVVSGGEQFF. CDR3 in DNA: TGTGCCAGCAGCTTAGTCGTTAGCGGGGGAGAGCAGTTCTTC.

J is TRBJ2-1 and V is TRBV6-5; 9 bases agree with TRBD1. CDR3 length: 15 residues. V lost 8 bases and J lost 2; bases outside the gene matches: 7. CDR1 and CDR2 (germline): MNHEY, SVGAGI. The CDR3 bases are TGTGCCAGCCGTAAGGACAGGGGAACCTACAATGAGCAGTTCTTC. Translating gives CASRKDRGTYNEQFF.

In DNA form, the CDR3 reads TGCAGTGCCCTGCTGCCCTCGACAGGGAACACTGAAGCTTTCTTT. As protein: CSALLPSTGNTEAFF. V usage is TRBV20-1 and J usage is TRBJ1-1; weak D call: TRBD1 (6 bases). From germline, CDR1 is DFQATT and CDR2 SNEGSKA (reference sequence). CDR3 length equals 15 residues. Trimming took off 6 bases at V and 1 base at J, with 18 bases between the two ends.

The gene calls are TRBV7-9 and TRBJ2-1; 11 nucleotides align to TRBD1. Trimming removed 6 bases from V and 10 bases from J; junction bases left unmatched: 11. The germline CDR1 and CDR2 sequences are SEHNR and FQNEAQ (reference sequence). This CDR3 region has 15 residues. This chain's CDR3 is CASSFRLGTGGEQFF. CDR3 nucleotide sequence: TGTGCCAGCAGTTTTAGATTAGGGACAGGGGGGGAGCAGTTCTTC.

This clonotype was recorded many times. The junction shows a germline mismatch at one end, possibly a read error. This sequence joins TRBV7-9 and TRBJ2-1; TRBD2 might be the D (5 bases). Germline V lookup: CDR1 SEHNR, CDR2 FQNEAQ (reference sequence). This CDR3 region has 13 residues. CDR3 sequence (DNA): TGTGCCAGCAGCTTACCTTCCGGGCCTACGAGGGTCTTC. Its translation is CASSLPSGPTRVF.

The sample holds a few counts of this clonotype. This chain links TRBV19 with TRBJ1-5; D ambiguous. In germline, CDR1 is LNHDA, CDR2 SQIVND (reference sequence). V lost 3 bases, J lost 4 bases, and 7 bases lay in between. There are 13 residues in the CDR3. In nucleotides, the CDR3 is TGTGCCAGTAGTATCCAGAAGAATCAGCCCCAGCATTTT. It translates to CASSIQKNQPQHF.

The CDR3 coding sequence is TGTGCCACCAGTGATCGGGACATAACGAACACCGGGGAGCTGTTTTTT. Encoded protein: CATSDRDITNTGELFF. V usage is TRBV24-1 and J usage is TRBJ2-2, with D possibly matching TRBD1 (6 bases). CDR1 and CDR2 (germline): KGHDR, SFDVKD. The V end was cut by 3 bases, the J end by 0 bases, with 10 bases between. The CDR3 spans 16 residues.

The CDR3 sequence: CASSPVDRVTAFF. DNA of the CDR3: TGTGCCAGCAGCCCAGTAGACAGGGTCACGGCTTTCTTT. The J gene is TRBJ1-1, the V gene TRBV14; TRBD1 aligns across 7 bases. The CDR3 consists of 13 residues. The V and J ends lost 4 bases and 11 bases, in that order; junction bases with no gene match: 10. Germline V gene lookup returns CDR1 SGHDN and CDR2 FVKESK.

The DNA of the CDR3 is TGTGCCAGCAGCTTAGCAAGCCGGGGGTACACTGAAGCTTTCTTT. Its protein is CASSLASRGYTEAFF. The genes are TRBV7-8 and TRBJ1-1, with D possibly being TRBD1 (5 bases). The CDR3 is 15 residues long. V lost 0 bases to trimming and J lost 3 bases, with 11 bases between them. The germline V gene has CDR1 SGHVS and CDR2 FQNEAQ.

This chain connects TRBV4-1 to TRBJ1-3; D is unresolved. The V end lost 0 bases, the J end lost 0 bases, and 15 bases lay between the germline ends. Per the germline V gene, CDR1 is MGHRA and CDR2 is YSYEKL. This CDR3 has 18 amino acids. Written as DNA, the CDR3 is TGCGCCAGCAGCCAAGATGGTTCCTTTGACCTCTCTGGAAACACCATATATTTT. This codes for CASSQDGSFDLSGNTIYF.

This clonotype came up many times. The genes are TRBV12-3 or TRBV12-4 and TRBJ1-6; D ambiguous. The length of the CDR3 is 17 residues. V was pared by 0 bases and J by 0 bases, with 9 bases between. The CDR3 DNA follows: TGTGCCAGCAGTTTAGCCTTCCGAAGCTCCTATAATTCACCCCTCCACTTT. Its protein is CASSLAFRSSYNSPLHF.

The chain employs TRBV4-1 and TRBJ2-5, with D possibly called TRBD1 or TRBD2 (5 bases each). Deletions cut 2 bases from V and 5 bases from J, with 18 bases between. The CDR3 consists of 16 residues. Germline V gene lookup returns CDR1 MGHRA and CDR2 YSYEKL. This CDR3 is CASSQLMDGAWETQYF. The CDR3 nucleotides are TGCGCCAGCAGCCAACTTATGGACGGGGCATGGGAGACCCAGTACTTC.

This rearrangement joins TRBV27 to TRBJ2-7; 7 nucleotides line up with TRBD2. The CDR3 consists of 17 residues. The germline V gene has CDR1 MNHEY and CDR2 SMNVEV (reference sequence). V lost 3 bases, J lost 2 bases, and 13 bases stayed unmatched. In DNA form, the CDR3 reads TGTGCCAGCAGTTTGAGAGGGCTAGCGGAAGTCGCCTACGAGCAGTACTTC. Its translation is CASSLRGLAEVAYEQYF.

A few counts support this clonotype. J is TRBJ2-2 and V is TRBV27; perhaps TRBD1 as D (5 bases). V was cut by 2 bases and J by 8 bases, with 12 bases left in between. Germline V gene data show CDR1 as MNHEY and CDR2 as SMNVEV (reference sequence). The length of the CDR3 is 14 residues. In DNA form, the CDR3 reads TGTGCCAGCAGTTTAACAGGATCACCGGGGGAGCTGTTTTTT. Translation gives CASSLTGSPGELFF.

The chain has TRBV28 and TRBJ1-1; 9 bases map to TRBD1. CDR3 length: 15 residues. V shed 6 bases, J shed 3 bases, and the junction held 8 bases outside the gene matches. Germline lookup yields CDR1 MDHEN and CDR2 SYDVKM. The CDR3 is CASRLRQGGYTEAFF. Here the CDR3 DNA reads TGTGCCAGCAGGTTAAGACAGGGGGGGTACACTGAAGCTTTCTTT.

This clonotype was detected a few times. The chain links TRBV6-5 to TRBJ1-2; D unresolved. Per the germline V gene, CDR1 is MNHEY and CDR2 is SVGAGI. This CDR3 spans 13 amino acids. V lost 2 bases, J lost 8 bases, and 12 bases lay in between. CDR3 bases: TGTGCCAGCAGTTACCACCGACGGGAGGGCTACACCTTC. Protein product: CASSYHRREGYTF.

CDR3: CASSGAINRDPGYGYTF. CDR3 nucleotides: TGTGCCAGCAGTGGGGCGATCAACAGGGATCCGGGCTATGGCTACACCTTC. The V and J genes are TRBV2 and TRBJ1-2; D is perhaps TRBD1 (6 bases). The CDR3 has 17 residues. Trimming shortened V by 4 bases and J by 4 bases, and 22 bases separated the two germline ends. CDR1 is SNHLY, CDR2 FYNNEI, per germline. Complete variable domain (other parts from reference TRBV2 and TRBJ1-2): EPEVTQTPSHQVTQMGQEVILRCVPISNHLYFYWYRQILGQKVEFLVSFYNNEISEKSEIFDDQFSVERPDGSNFTLKIRSTKLEDSAMYFCASSGAINRDPGYGYTFGSGTRLTVV.

CDR3 sequence (DNA): TGTGCCAGCGAACCTAAGTTTAGGAGGCGCTTTAACACTGAAGCTTTCTTT. The encoded protein is CASEPKFRRRFNTEAFF. This chain joins TRBV27 and TRBJ1-1, with D hard to call. Germline V gene lookup returns CDR1 MNHEY and CDR2 SMNVEV (reference sequence). The CDR3 loop spans 17 amino acids. The germline V and J ends were trimmed by 8 bases and 2 bases, with 24 bases remaining between them.

This clonotype was seen a handful of times. This sequence joins TRBV7-9 and TRBJ2-7, with D perhaps TRBD1 (6 bases). Germline CDR1 SEHNR, CDR2 FQNEAQ (reference sequence). V was clipped by 2 bases and J by 5 bases, with 7 bases between them. This CDR3 is 12 amino acids long. Here the CDR3 reads CASSLNRDEQYF. The CDR3 nucleotides read TGTGCCAGCAGCTTAAACAGGGACGAGCAGTACTTC.

This rearrangement joins TRBV4-1 to TRBJ2-7, with D perhaps matching TRBD1 or TRBD2 (5 bases each). The CDR3 consists of 13 residues. Deletions cut 4 bases from V and 6 bases from J, with 13 bases between. Germline CDR1 and CDR2: MGHRA and YSYEKL. CDR3 DNA: TGCGCCAGCAGCCTTCAGGATGGGGGCGAGCAGTACTTC. It encodes CASSLQDGGEQYF.